This T cell receptor beta chain was identified during a study of human T cells and chemical hapten exposure. TCRdb processed the 5' RACE reads anew with MiXCR; each CDR3 protein has one entry. The repertoire consists of about 110,000 distinct CDR3 sequences, with approximately 20% occurring once and the leading ten covering about 3%. Germline lookup yields CDR1 SGHRS and CDR2 YFSETQ. Deletions cut 2 bases from V and 2 bases from J, with 7 bases between. The CDR3 has 13 amino acids. The authors extracted total RNA from unfractionated whole blood. This TCR was recovered from a human donor in good health. The V and J genes are TRBV5-1 and TRBJ2-5; D call uncertain. CDR3 sequence reads: CASSFGVQETQYF. The DNA for the CDR3 is TGCGCCAGCAGCTTCGGCGTACAAGAGACCCAGTACTTC.